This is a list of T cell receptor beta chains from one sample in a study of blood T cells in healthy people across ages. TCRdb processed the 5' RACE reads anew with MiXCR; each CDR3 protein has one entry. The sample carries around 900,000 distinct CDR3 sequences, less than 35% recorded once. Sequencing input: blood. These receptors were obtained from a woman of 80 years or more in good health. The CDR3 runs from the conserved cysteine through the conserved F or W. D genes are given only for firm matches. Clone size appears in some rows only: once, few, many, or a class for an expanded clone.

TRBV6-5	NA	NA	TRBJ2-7	TGTGCCAGCTCCCCCCGGGTGCTTGCTCGGGACGAGCAGTACTTC	CASSPRVLARDEQYF
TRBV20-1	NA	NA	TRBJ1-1	TGCAGTGCTAGAGTGTCGGTGGGGGGAAACACTGAAGCTTTCTTT	CSARVSVGGNTEAFF
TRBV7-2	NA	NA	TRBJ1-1	TGTGCCAGCAGCTTAAGGGCAGACGCTGAAGCTTTCTTT	CASSLRADAEAFF
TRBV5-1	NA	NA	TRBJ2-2	TGCGCCAGCAGTTTTGGCAGTCCGAACATCGGGGAGCTGTTTTTT	CASSFGSPNIGELFF
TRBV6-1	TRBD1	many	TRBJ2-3	TGTGCCAGCAGTGAATACCCCTTCGTAACAGGGGGCGGCACAGATACGCAGTATTTT	CASSEYPFVTGGGTDTQYF
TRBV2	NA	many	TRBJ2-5	TGTGCTACAGCAATAGGGGCGGAGACCCAGTACTTC	CATAIGAETQYF
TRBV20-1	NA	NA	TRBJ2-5	TGCAGTGCTAGAGGGGGGGCTAGCCGGGGCCAAGAGACCCAGTACTTC	CSARGGASRGQETQYF
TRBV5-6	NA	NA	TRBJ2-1	TGTGCCAGCAGCTTGGCTGCCTATGAGCAGTTCTTC	CASSLAAYEQFF
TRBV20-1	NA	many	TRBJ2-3	TGCAGTGCTAGTAGCCACGGGGGTCCAGATACGCAGTATTTT	CSASSHGGPDTQYF
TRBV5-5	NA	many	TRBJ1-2	TGTGCCAGCAGCCCTATTGGAGTTGGCTACACCTTC	CASSPIGVGYTF
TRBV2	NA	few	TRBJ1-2	TGTGCCAGCAGTGTAAAGACAGAGTCTGGCTACACCTTC	CASSVKTESGYTF
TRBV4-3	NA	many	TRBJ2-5	TGCGCCAGCAGCCAAGCGGCCTACCAAGAGACCCAGTACTTC	CASSQAAYQETQYF
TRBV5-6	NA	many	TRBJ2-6	TGTGCCAGCAGCTTGGTTCCTGGCTCTGGGGCCAACGTCCTGACTTTC	CASSLVPGSGANVLTF
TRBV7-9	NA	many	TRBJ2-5	TGTGCCAGCAGCTTAAATTCAGGTCCTTTGGAGACCCAGTACTTC	CASSLNSGPLETQYF
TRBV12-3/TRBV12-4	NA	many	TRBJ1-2	TGTGCCAGCAGATCGACAGGAGGAGGCTACACCTTC	CASRSTGGGYTF
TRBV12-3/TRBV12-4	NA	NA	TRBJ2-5	TGTGCCAGCAGTCCCCGCCACCAAGAGACCCAGTACTTC	CASSPRHQETQYF
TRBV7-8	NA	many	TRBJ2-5	TGTGCCAGCAGCTTAGGTAGTTCAGGGGAATGGGAGACCCAGTACTTC	CASSLGSSGEWETQYF
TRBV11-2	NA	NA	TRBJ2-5	TGTACCAGCAGCTCACTGGGAGGTTTCTACGAACAGTACTTC	CTSSSLGGFYEQYF
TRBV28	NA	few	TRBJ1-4	TGTGCCAGCAGTTTGCAGACCATATCTAATGAAAAACTGTTTTTT	CASSLQTISNEKLFF
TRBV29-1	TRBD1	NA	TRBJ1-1	TGCAGCGTCCAACAGGGGATTGAAGCTTTCTTT	CSVQQGIEAFF
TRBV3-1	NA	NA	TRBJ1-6	TGTGCCAGCAGCCAAGATCTGGGAAGGGTTGGTTCACCCCTCCACTTT	CASSQDLGRVGSPLHF
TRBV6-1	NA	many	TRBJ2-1	TGTGCCAGCAGGGCTTACGGGGTGGTAGGTAGATACAATGAGCAGTTCTTC	CASRAYGVVGRYNEQFF
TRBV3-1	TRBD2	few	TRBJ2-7	TGTGCCAGCAGCCAGCAATGGACTAGCGGGGGGCACAATGAGCAGTACTTC	CASSQQWTSGGHNEQYF
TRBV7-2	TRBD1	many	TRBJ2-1	TGTGCCAGCAGCTCAGGGGGTTTTACAAATGAGCAGTTCTTC	CASSSGGFTNEQFF
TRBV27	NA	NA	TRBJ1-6	TGTGCCAGCAGTTTAATAGGGAAAGGTCCTATAACCTCACCCCTCCACTTT	CASSLIGKGPITSPLHF
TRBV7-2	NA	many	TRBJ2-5	TGTGCCAGCAGCTCCCGTAGCGTTCTAGAGACCCAGTACTTC	CASSSRSVLETQYF
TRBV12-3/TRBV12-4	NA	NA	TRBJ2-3	TGTGCCAGCAACACCAGGGGGGGGGGCACAGATGCGCAGTATTTT	CASNTRGGGTDAQYF
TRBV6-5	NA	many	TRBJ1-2	TGTGCCAGCAGTTACTCGCAAGTCCCGTTCTATGGCTACACCTTC	CASSYSQVPFYGYTF
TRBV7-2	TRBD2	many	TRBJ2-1	TGTGCCAGCAGCTTACTAGCGGGGTCTACCTACAATGAGCAGTTCTTC	CASSLLAGSTYNEQFF
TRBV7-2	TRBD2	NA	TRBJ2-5	TGTGCCAGCAGCCTGAGGACTAGCGGGTCCTGGGCAGCGCAAGAGACCCAGTACTTC	CASSLRTSGSWAAQETQYF
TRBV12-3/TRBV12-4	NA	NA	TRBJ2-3	TGTGCCAGCTCAGTTGGGTGGCTCAACACAGATACGCAGTATTTT	CASSVGWLNTDTQYF